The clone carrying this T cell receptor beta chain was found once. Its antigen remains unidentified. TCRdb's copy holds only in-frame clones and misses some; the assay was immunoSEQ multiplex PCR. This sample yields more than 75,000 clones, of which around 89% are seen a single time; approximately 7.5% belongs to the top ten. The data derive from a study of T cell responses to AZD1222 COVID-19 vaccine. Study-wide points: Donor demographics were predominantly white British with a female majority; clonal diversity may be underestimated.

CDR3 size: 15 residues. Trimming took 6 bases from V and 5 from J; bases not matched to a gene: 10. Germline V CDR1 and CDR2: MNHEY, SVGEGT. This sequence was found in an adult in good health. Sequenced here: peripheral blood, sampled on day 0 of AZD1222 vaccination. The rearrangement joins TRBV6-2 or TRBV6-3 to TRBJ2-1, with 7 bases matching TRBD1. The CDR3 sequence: CASSIRDRSDNEQFF. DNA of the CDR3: TGTGCCAGCAGCATCCGGGACAGATCCGACAATGAGCAGTTCTTC.